This T cell receptor (beta chain) was identified during a study of blood T cell repertoires in COVID-19. About the research overall: The United States, Italy and Spain supplied acute and convalescent COVID-19 samples. Sources were T cells, B-cell-depleted T cells, or PBMCs; the material itself was cDNA or gDNA.

The junction had 10 bases not matched to a gene; V was cut back by 3 bases and J by 1 base. Germline assignment: CDR1 SGHTS and CDR2 YDEGEE. This CDR3 has 17 residues. In the source study's methods: Amplification with reference gene primers provided the estimates of nucleated cell counts. Sequencing was performed with immunoSEQ multiplex PCR; in TCRdb, only in-frame clones are kept and a portion is missing. That table gives V, J and clone size, and the DNA gave D and trimming. The data show about 64,000 clones, 65% to 90% seen once. This TCR derives from a man aged 45-65 years with active COVID-19. The chain combines TRBV5-8 with TRBJ2-1; TRBD2 matches at 7 bases. Sequencing was carried out using peripheral blood. The CDR3 nucleotides read TGTGCCAGCAGCTGGAACCCTACTAGCGTTTCCTACAATGAGCAGTTCTTC. Encoded protein: CASSWNPTSVSYNEQFF.